The rows below give T cell receptor beta chains drawn from one sample of a study of T cells after yellow fever vaccination. TCRdb used MiXCR to reprocess the 5' RACE reads, holding one entry per CDR3 protein. The repertoire holds 240,000 or so distinct CDR3 sequences, with about 7% as singletons. The starting material was CD4+ T cells sorted from PBMCs, obtained 15 days after the yellow fever booster vaccination. The receptors derive from a man aged 25-45 years who received the YFV17D yellow fever vaccine. The CDR3 runs from the conserved cysteine through the conserved F or W. The D gene is left open where the match is weak. Expanded clones get a size class; other rows say once, few or many, or leave the size out.

size,V,D,J,CDR3,DNA
many,TRBV5-1,TRBD1,TRBJ2-6,CASSPTGIGANVLTF,TGCGCCAGCAGCCCGACAGGGATTGGGGCCAACGTCCTGACTTTC
.,TRBV4-3,.,TRBJ2-6,CASGEEVSGANVLTF,TGCGCCAGCGGAGAGGAGGTCTCTGGGGCCAACGTCCTGACTTTC
.,TRBV4-2,TRBD2,TRBJ2-3,CASSQVGREADTQYF,TGTGCCAGCAGCCAAGTGGGGCGGGAGGCAGATACGCAGTATTTT
few,TRBV5-1,.,TRBJ2-2,CASRSGAGELFF,TGCGCCAGCAGGAGTGGCGCCGGGGAGCTGTTTTTT
few,TRBV12-3/TRBV12-4,.,TRBJ2-7,CASSDGTLTYEQYF,TGTGCCAGCAGCGACGGGACTCTAACCTACGAGCAGTACTTC
many,TRBV5-6,.,TRBJ2-5,CASSLGRGETQYF,TGTGCCAGCAGCTTGGGTAGGGGAGAGACCCAGTACTTC
few,TRBV30,.,TRBJ2-3,CAWSGAANTQYF,TGTGCCTGGAGTGGCGCTGCTAATACGCAGTATTTT
few,TRBV7-2,.,TRBJ2-7,CASSLGGPYEQYF,TGTGCCAGCAGCTTAGGGGGCCCCTACGAGCAGTACTTC
many,TRBV20-1,.,TRBJ2-1,CSARDLRDGKGGNEQFF,TGCAGTGCTAGAGACCTCCGGGATGGCAAGGGGGGCAATGAGCAGTTCTTC
few,TRBV5-1,TRBD2,TRBJ2-1,CASSYPGLAGVNEQFF,TGCGCCAGCAGCTACCCGGGACTAGCGGGAGTTAATGAGCAGTTCTTC
.,TRBV3-1,.,TRBJ1-1,CASSHTGRTEAFF,TGTGCCAGCAGCCACACAGGGAGGACTGAAGCTTTCTTT
few,TRBV19,.,TRBJ2-5,CASGVPSKETQYF,TGTGCCAGCGGGGTCCCCTCCAAAGAGACCCAGTACTTC
.,TRBV14,.,TRBJ1-1,CASSHVGFGNTEAFF,TGTGCCAGCAGCCATGTAGGGTTCGGGAACACTGAAGCTTTCTTT
.,TRBV7-2,.,TRBJ1-1,CASSLMGASDTEAFF,TGTGCCAGCAGCTTAATGGGTGCCAGTGACACTGAAGCTTTCTTT
.,TRBV12-3/TRBV12-4,.,TRBJ2-3,CASYERGRDTQYF,TGTGCCAGCTACGAGAGGGGTAGAGATACGCAGTATTTT
.,TRBV7-9,.,TRBJ2-1,CASSDSDIRVNEQFF,TGTGCCAGCAGCGACTCTGATATACGGGTTAATGAGCAGTTCTTC
.,TRBV20-1,.,TRBJ1-5,CSARVDGDHPQHF,TGCAGTGCTAGAGTAGACGGGGATCATCCCCAGCATTTT
many,TRBV29-1,.,TRBJ1-4,CSVRFGGTNEKLFF,TGCAGCGTCCGCTTCGGGGGGACTAATGAAAAACTGTTTTTT
few,TRBV20-1,.,TRBJ1-2,CSASLGRADGYTF,TGCAGTGCCAGTCTCGGAAGGGCAGATGGCTACACCTTC
few,TRBV4-2,.,TRBJ1-3,CASKPAGVRAGNTIYF,TGTGCCAGCAAACCCGCAGGGGTGAGAGCTGGAAACACCATATATTTT
many,TRBV11-2,.,TRBJ2-1,CASSLDSALSYNEQFF,TGTGCCAGCAGCTTAGATTCGGCGCTCTCCTACAATGAGCAGTTCTTC
few,TRBV12-3/TRBV12-4,.,TRBJ1-2,CASSTGPPYGYTF,TGTGCCAGCAGTACAGGGCCCCCCTATGGCTACACCTTC